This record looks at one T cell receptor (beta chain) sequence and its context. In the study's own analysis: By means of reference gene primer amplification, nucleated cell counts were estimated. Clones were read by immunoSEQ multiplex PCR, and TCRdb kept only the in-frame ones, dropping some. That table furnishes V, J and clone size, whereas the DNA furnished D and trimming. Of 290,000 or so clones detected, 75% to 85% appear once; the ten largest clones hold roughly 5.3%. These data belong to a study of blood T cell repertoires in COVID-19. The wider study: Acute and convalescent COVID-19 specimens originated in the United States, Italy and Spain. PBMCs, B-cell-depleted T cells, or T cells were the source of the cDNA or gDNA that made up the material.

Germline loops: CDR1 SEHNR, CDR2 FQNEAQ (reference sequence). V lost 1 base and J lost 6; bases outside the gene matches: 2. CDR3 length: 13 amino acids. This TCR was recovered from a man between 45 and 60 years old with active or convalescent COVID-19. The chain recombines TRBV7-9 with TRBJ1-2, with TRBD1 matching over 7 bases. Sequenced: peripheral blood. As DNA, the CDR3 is TGTGCCAGCAGCTTAGGGGACAGTCATGGCTACACCTTC. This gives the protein CASSLGDSHGYTF.